The text below deals with one TCR beta chain. Its antigen remains undetermined. No base-level quality is on record; no much larger clone is a single base apart. The sample originates from a study of T cells in Graves' hyperthyroidism and ophthalmopathy (dated by TCRdb to about 2019). About the investigation overall: A discovery cohort of roughly 100 patients, about 40 with Graves' ophthalmopathy and approximately 60 with stable Graves' hyperthyroidism, was used to find distinguishing TCR V-J signatures. Prospective prediction of ophthalmopathy was tested in an independent validation cohort consisting of 18 to 20 hyperthyroidism patients and some 15 patients who later progressed to ophthalmopathy. The 100 or so discovery patients were randomly split 7:3 into training and test sets. In about 6 Graves' hyperthyroidism patients, the study also compared T-cell repertoires from thyroid tissue with T-cell repertoires from blood. Following sampling, methimazole starting at 30 mg daily was given to hyperthyroidism patients, and high-dose intravenous methylprednisolone was given to ophthalmopathy patients. The paper reports TCR Vbeta CDR3 sequencing of more than 120 peripheral blood samples: around 45 ophthalmopathy, roughly 74 hyperthyroidism and roughly 17 progressor patients.

The investigation overall reported the following: A model built on a 13 V-J signature distinguished ophthalmopathy from stable hyperthyroidism, reaching 87.88% sensitivity and about 81% specificity in cross-validation and 80%/75% in testing. Blood samples also contained most of the expanded thyroid clonotypes (frequency above 0.001), which suggests that blood repertoires may reflect thyroid immune responses. Sample size was not statistically predetermined, and blinding of investigators to group allocation was not performed. In validation, the model predicted progression to ophthalmopathy with roughly 70% sensitivity and roughly 75% specificity, a median of about 6.7 months before onset.

The TCR beta CDR3 regions were amplified from RNA transcripts. The first round of RT-PCR for the TCR CDR3 was performed with the HTBI primer set and the Qiagen OneStep RT-PCR kit. A second multiplex PCR round built the libraries, followed by size selection and purification. Libraries were sequenced paired-end with 100 bp reads on an Illumina HiSeq2000. For the original study's pipeline: SOAPnuke was used to process the raw data, throwing out any read that contained adapters or uncalled bases, had a mean Phred below 15, or lacked an exact constant-primer or identifier match. COPE v1.2.5 was used to merge the high-quality paired reads, and each unique nucleotide sequence was defined as a clonotype. MiTCR v1.1 was used to align the clonotypes against IMGT TRBV, TRBD and TRBJ reference segments. Only V-J combinations with frequency above 0.0001, covering 99% to 99.2% of repertoires, were analysed. The TCS score was defined as the ratio of F50 (clonal expansion) to E x V (chaos), calculated using BLOSUM62-based TCRdist between CDR3 peptides within each V-J. Welch's t-statistics and random forest reduced roughly 540 V-J features to some 14, which were used in a naive Bayes classifier (R e1071). The Morisita-Horn index was used to measure how similar the thyroid and blood repertoires were. TCRdb reprocessing: public reads trimmed at Q25 with fastp, clones called with MiXCR, in-frame beta chains kept. Merged by CDR3 protein, the rows form single entries marked with the most common genes and DNA. V and J calls and clone size were set by TCRdb, not the authors. This sample has 610,000 or so distinct CDR3 sequences in its table, and around 45% of those were observed once. Together, the top ten hold about 8% of the sample.

Stable Graves' hyperthyroidism was defined as no progression to ophthalmopathy during 18 months of follow-up. The hyperthyroidism patients were between 18 and 65 years old and newly diagnosed, with a disease duration of less than 2 months. Patients with uncontrolled infections, other autoimmune diseases, pregnancy or lactation were excluded. Clinical symptoms, serum thyroxine and TRAb, thyroid ultrasound, and orbital computed tomography formed the basis for the diagnoses. Total RNA was extracted with Trizol reagent, and quality was checked on an Agilent 2100 Bioanalyzer. The germline ends are 15 bases apart after V is trimmed by 8 bases and J by 5 bases. Looking up the germline V gene yields CDR1 SQVTM and CDR2 ANQGSEA. Including cysteine and phenylalanine, the CDR3 has 12 amino acids. Only the CDR3 region is kept as DNA, spanning 36 bases read in frame from base 1.

Sequencing used peripheral blood or thyroid tissue (not recorded which). In this chain, TRBV29-1 is recombined with TRBJ1-1; the D gene is possibly TRBD1, with 5 bases matching. The origin of this receptor is a woman aged 18-30 years with Graves' hyperthyroidism. The CDR3 sequence is CSFGRVTTEAFF. The DNA sequence is given as TGCAGCTTCGGCAGGGTGACAACTGAAGCTTTCTTT.